This TCR beta chain came from a study of regulatory T cells in long-lasting Graves disease. HTBI primers from iRepertoire and Arm-PCR of CDR3 regions yielded the TCR beta libraries. MiXCR, applied by TCRdb to the multiplex PCR reads, yields one record per CDR3 protein. The sample contains about 660,000 distinct CDR3 sequences, around 32% of which appear only once. Described time point: persistent/refractory GD, antithyroid drugs over 5 years with positive TRAb. PBMCs were the source of the RNA used for TCR sequencing. Trimming stripped 6 bases from V and 6 bases from J, with 14 bases between. CDR1 is LNHDA and CDR2 is SQIVND in the germline V gene (reference sequence). CDR3 length equals 13 residues.

This chain connects TRBV19 to TRBJ1-2; no clear D gene. The sequence came from a female donor with Graves disease. The starting material was peripheral blood mononuclear cells (PBMCs), obtained when the disease was refractory, from a patient treated with antithyroid drugs. CDR3 sequence reads: CASRRVTGDGYTF. DNA for the CDR3: TGTGCCAGTAGGCGAGTCACTGGAGATGGCTACACCTTC.